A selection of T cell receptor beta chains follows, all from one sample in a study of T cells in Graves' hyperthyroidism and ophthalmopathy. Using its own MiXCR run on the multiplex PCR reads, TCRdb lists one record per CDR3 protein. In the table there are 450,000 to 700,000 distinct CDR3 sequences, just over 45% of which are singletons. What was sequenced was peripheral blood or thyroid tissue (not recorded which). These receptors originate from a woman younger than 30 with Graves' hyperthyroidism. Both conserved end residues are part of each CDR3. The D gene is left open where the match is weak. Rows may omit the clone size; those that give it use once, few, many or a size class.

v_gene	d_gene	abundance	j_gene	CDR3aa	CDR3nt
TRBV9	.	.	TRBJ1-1	CASSVADGPEAFF	TGTGCCAGCAGCGTAGCGGACGGCCCTGAAGCTTTCTTT
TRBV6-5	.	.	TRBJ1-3	CASSLGLGGNTIYF	TGTGCCAGCAGCCTAGGATTGGGTGGAAACACCATATATTTT
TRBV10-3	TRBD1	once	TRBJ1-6	CAISNWDRQENSPLHF	TGTGCCATCAGTAACTGGGACAGACAAGAAAATTCACCCCTCCACTTT
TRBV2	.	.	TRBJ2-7	CASSGSTGEQYF	TGTGCCAGCAGTGGGTCTACGGGAGAGCAGTACTTC
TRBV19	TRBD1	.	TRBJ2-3	CASNRQGPPDTQYF	TGTGCCAGTAATCGACAGGGGCCCCCAGATACGCAGTATTTT
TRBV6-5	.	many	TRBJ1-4	CASSTPAGAANEKLFF	TGTGCCAGCAGTACCCCAGCGGGGGCGGCTAATGAAAAACTGTTTTTT
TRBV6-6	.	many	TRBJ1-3	CASKIIGRTSGNTIYF	TGTGCCAGCAAGATTATTGGCCGGACCTCTGGAAACACCATATATTTT
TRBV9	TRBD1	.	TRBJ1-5	CASSPAYRGREQPQHF	TGTGCCAGCAGCCCCGCCTACAGGGGGCGAGAGCAGCCCCAGCATTTT
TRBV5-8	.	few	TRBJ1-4	CASSLWKRSNEKLFF	TGTGCCAGCAGCTTGTGGAAACGAAGTAATGAAAAACTGTTTTTT
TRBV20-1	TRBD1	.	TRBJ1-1	CSALGTGNWNTEAFF	TGCAGTGCTCTCGGGACAGGGAATTGGAACACTGAAGCTTTCTTT
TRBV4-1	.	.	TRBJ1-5	CASGQDRGDSQPQHF	TGCGCCAGCGGCCAAGACCGGGGGGATTCTCAGCCCCAGCATTTT
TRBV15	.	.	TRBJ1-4	CATSRATERNEKLFF	TGTGCCACCAGCAGAGCTACAGAAAGAAATGAAAAACTGTTTTTT
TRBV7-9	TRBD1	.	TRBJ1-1	CASSQLRGQGDLEAFF	TGCGCCAGCAGCCAGCTGAGGGGGCAGGGGGACCTTGAAGCTTTCTTT
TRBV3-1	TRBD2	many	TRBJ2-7	CASSQAGDSYEQYF	TGCGCCAGCAGCCAAGCGGGGGACTCCTACGAGCAGTACTTC
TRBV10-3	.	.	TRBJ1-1	CAITGERTSNTEAFF	TGTGCCATCACTGGGGAGAGGACGTCAAACACTGAAGCTTTCTTT
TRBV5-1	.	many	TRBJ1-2	CASSLGGLSFDYGYTF	TGCGCCAGCAGCTTGGGGGGGCTAAGTTTCGACTATGGCTACACCTTC
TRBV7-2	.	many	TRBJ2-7	CASLILPRLQGIYEQYF	TGTGCCAGCCTTATACTCCCGCGCCTGCAGGGCATCTACGAGCAGTACTTC
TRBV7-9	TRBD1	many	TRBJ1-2	CASSSGQGNGYTF	TGTGCCAGCAGCTCGGGACAGGGTAATGGCTACACCTTC
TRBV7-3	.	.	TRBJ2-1	CASSFMDSYNEQFF	TGTGCCAGCAGCTTTATGGACAGCTACAATGAGCAGTTCTTC
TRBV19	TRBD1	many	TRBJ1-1	CASSIGRDRVAEAFF	TGTGCCAGTAGTATAGGGCGGGACAGGGTTGCTGAAGCTTTCTTT
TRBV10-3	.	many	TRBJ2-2	CAISPDANTGELFF	TGTGCCATCAGCCCAGACGCGAACACCGGGGAGCTGTTTTTT
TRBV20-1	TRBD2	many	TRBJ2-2	CSARDSRPSGPTGELFF	TGCAGTGCTAGGGATTCCAGACCTAGCGGCCCCACCGGGGAGCTGTTTTTT
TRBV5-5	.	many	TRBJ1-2	CASSFTPGQLARDGYTF	TGTGCCAGCAGCTTTACCCCTGGACAGCTTGCCAGGGATGGCTACACCTTC
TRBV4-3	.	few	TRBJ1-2	CASSPETNRVGYGYTF	TGCGCCAGCAGCCCAGAAACAAACAGGGTTGGATATGGCTACACCTTC
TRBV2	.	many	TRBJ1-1	CASGTGWTEAFF	TGTGCCAGCGGTACAGGGTGGACTGAAGCTTTCTTT
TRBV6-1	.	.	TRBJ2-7	CASFRGRHSYEQYF	TGTGCCAGCTTCCGGGGCAGGCACTCCTACGAGCAGTACTTC
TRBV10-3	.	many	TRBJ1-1	CAISEVTVSSEAFF	TGTGCCATCAGTGAGGTGACGGTAAGCTCTGAAGCTTTCTTT
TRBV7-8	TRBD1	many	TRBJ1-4	CASSFGDRMEEKLFF	TGTGCCAGCAGCTTCGGGGACAGGATGGAAGAAAAACTGTTTTTT
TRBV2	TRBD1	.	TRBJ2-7	CASSEGQHYEQYF	TGTGCCAGCAGCGAGGGACAGCACTACGAGCAGTACTTC
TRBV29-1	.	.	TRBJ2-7	CSVGSGVYEQYF	TGCAGCGTAGGATCAGGGGTCTACGAGCAGTACTTC
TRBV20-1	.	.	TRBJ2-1	CSARDPGASEQFF	TGCAGTGCTAGAGATCCAGGGGCGAGTGAGCAGTTCTTC
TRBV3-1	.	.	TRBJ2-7	CASSHGQSYEQYF	TGTGCCAGCAGCCACGGACAGTCTTACGAGCAGTACTTC
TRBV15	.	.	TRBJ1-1	CATSRGVGENTEAFF	TGTGCCACCAGCAGAGGAGTAGGGGAGAACACTGAAGCTTTCTTT